The next 23 T cell receptor beta chains were all read from a single sample in a study of OX40 agonist ivuxolimab in advanced cancers. Profiled with immunoSEQ multiplex PCR; TCRdb holds only in-frame clones, not every one. The data contain about 20,000 clones, over 80% of them seen just once; the ten biggest clones take up roughly 36%. Sequencing used CD4+ or CD8+ T cells sorted from blood, obtained in a trial of the OX40 agonist ivuxolimab. The receptor set was obtained from an adult with an advanced solid tumor such as melanoma, head and neck, liver or kidney cancer.

The chain combines TRBV5-6 with TRBJ2-4; perhaps TRBD1 as D (6 bases). V was cut by 7 bases and J by 0 bases, with 14 bases left in between. CDR3 length: 15 residues. CDR1 is SGHDT, CDR2 YYEEEE, per germline. The CDR3: CASRIQGLAKNIQYF. DNA of the CDR3: TGTGCCAGCCGAATACAGGGTTTAGCCAAAAACATTCAGTACTTC.

This clone counts as medium-sized. The genes are TRBV7-9 and TRBJ2-7; 13 bases agree with TRBD2. The CDR3 extends over 16 amino acids. The V and J ends lost 9 bases and 3 bases, in that order; junction bases with no gene match: 11. Germline V gives CDR1 SEHNR, CDR2 FQNEAQ (reference sequence). The CDR3 region is CASLGTSGEGRYEQYF. DNA of the CDR3: TGTGCCAGTCTAGGGACTAGCGGGGAAGGGCGCTACGAGCAGTACTTC.

The chain is built from TRBV6-6 and TRBJ2-7, with a weak D call TRBD1 (6 bases). Germline V gene lookup returns CDR1 MNHNY and CDR2 SVGAGI (reference sequence). This CDR3 has 16 residues. V gave up 4 bases and J gave up 3 bases, with 19 bases separating them. CDR3 sequence reads: CASSSTAGTLLYEQYF. The CDR3 DNA sequence: TGTGCCAGCAGTTCGACCGCCGGGACACTTCTCTACGAGCAGTACTTC.

V gene TRBV5-6 combines with J gene TRBJ2-7, with 12 bases lining up with TRBD2. Looked up from germline, CDR1 is SGHDT and CDR2 is YYEEEE. The trim removed 5 bases at V and 3 bases at J, leaving 9 bases unmatched. There are 16 residues in the CDR3. In nucleotides, the CDR3 is TGTGCCAGCAGTTTACTAGCGGGAGGAGAAGTCTACGAGCAGTACTTC. As protein: CASSLLAGGEVYEQYF.

The V and J genes are TRBV6-6 and TRBJ2-3; 8 bases are a match to TRBD2. J was trimmed by 4 bases and V by 5 bases; bases with no gene match: 5. CDR1 is MNHNY, CDR2 SVGAGI, per germline (reference sequence). This CDR3 comprises 14 residues. CDR3 amino acids: CASSISGEADTQYF. The CDR3 DNA is TGTGCCAGCAGTATTAGCGGGGAGGCAGATACGCAGTATTTT.

The V gene is TRBV19, the J gene TRBJ1-2; 9 nucleotides match TRBD1. CDR1 and CDR2 (germline): LNHDA, SQIVND (reference sequence). The CDR3 has 16 amino acids. The V and J ends lost 4 bases and 0 bases, in that order; junction bases with no gene match: 6. The CDR3 DNA reads as TGTGCCAGTAGTACCCCAGGACAGGGGACTAACTATGGCTACACCTTC. Encoded protein: CASSTPGQGTNYGYTF.

The chain joins TRBV27 to TRBJ2-7; D is unclear. Germline V CDR1 and CDR2: MNHEY, SMNVEV (reference sequence). Trimming took 3 bases from V and 4 from J, leaving 10 bases between them. This CDR3 contains 13 residues. The CDR3 loop reads CASSFKGWYEQYF. The CDR3 DNA follows: TGTGCCAGCAGTTTTAAGGGTTGGTACGAGCAGTACTTC.

The chain joins TRBV7-9 to TRBJ2-1; 8 nucleotides agree with TRBD2. Germline loops: CDR1 SEHNR, CDR2 FQNEAQ (reference sequence). The trim removed 5 bases at V and 3 bases at J, leaving 0 bases unmatched. The CDR3 has 13 amino acids. CDR3 DNA: TGTGCCAGCAGCACTAGCGGCTACAATGAGCAGTTCTTC. Its protein product is CASSTSGYNEQFF.

A few counts support this clone. The chain joins TRBV7-3 to TRBJ2-7; 10 bases are a match to TRBD1. The junction had 4 bases not matched to a gene; V was cut back by 2 bases and J by 6 bases. CDR3 length: 14 amino acids. Germline V CDR1 and CDR2: SGHTA, FQGTGA. CDR3 loop: CASSLGTGAGEQYF. CDR3 DNA: TGTGCCAGCAGCTTAGGGACAGGGGCAGGCGAGCAGTACTTC. Using reference TRBV7-3 and TRBJ2-7 for the parts outside the CDR3, the full variable domain is GAGVSQTPSNKVTEKGKYVELRCDPISGHTALYWYRQSLGQGPEFLIYFQGTGAADDSGLPNDRFFAVRPEGSVSTLKIQRTERGDSAVYLCASSLGTGAGEQYFGPGTRLTVT.

The rearrangement joins TRBV10-3 to TRBJ2-3, with 7 bases that match TRBD2. The CDR3 covers 11 residues. The germline V gene has CDR1 ENHRY and CDR2 SYGVKD. V lost 8 bases and J lost 6; bases outside the gene matches: 2. The CDR3 region has the DNA TGTGCCATCTTCGGGGGGGATACGCAGTATTTT. Translated: CAIFGGDTQYF.

This clone was seen more than once but under ten times. In DNA, the CDR3 is TGTGCCAGCAGCGGCCGGGACAGTCAACCGGGAGACCCCTACGAGCAGTACTTC. This codes for CASSGRDSQPGDPYEQYF. The rearrangement uses TRBV7-9 and TRBJ2-7; D is possibly TRBD1 (7 bases). The CDR3 covers 18 residues. V was shortened by 5 bases and J by 2 bases, with 25 bases between the two germline ends. Germline loops: CDR1 SEHNR, CDR2 FQNEAQ (reference sequence).

The chain is built from TRBV29-1 and TRBJ1-1; D possibly corresponds to TRBD1 (5 bases). V lost 3 bases to trimming and J lost 0 bases, with 17 bases between them. Looked up from germline, CDR1 is SQVTM and CDR2 is ANQGSEA. The CDR3 extends over 16 amino acids. Here the CDR3 DNA reads TGCAGCGTTGAGGGACCCTATGGGGGAATGAACACTGAAGCTTTCTTT. It codes for CSVEGPYGGMNTEAFF. The variable domain in full, completed from reference TRBV29-1 and TRBJ1-1, reads SAVISQKPSRDICQRGTSLTIQCQVDSQVTMMFWYRQQPGQSLTLIATANQGSEATYESGFVIDKFPISRPNLTFSTLTVSNMSPEDSSIYLCSVEGPYGGMNTEAFFGQGTRLTVV.

This chain joins TRBV19 and TRBJ1-5; 9 bases agree with TRBD1. The germline gives CDR1 LNHDA, CDR2 SQIVND (reference sequence). Trimming at V came to 6 bases and at J to 6 bases, leaving 15 bases not matched to a gene. There are 17 residues in the CDR3. The CDR3 region has the DNA TGTGCCAGTAGGCCGGGACAGGGAAGTTTTGTAGCTCAGCCCCAGCATTTT. It encodes CASRPGQGSFVAQPQHF. Drawing the rest from reference TRBV19 and TRBJ1-5, the complete variable domain is DGGITQSPKYLFRKEGQNVTLSCEQNLNHDAMYWYRQDPGQGLRLIYYSQIVNDFQKGDIAEGYSVSREKKESFPLTVTSAQKNPTAFYLCASRPGQGSFVAQPQHFGDGTRLSIL.

DNA for the CDR3: TGTGCCAGCAGCGTAGGGCACAGGGGCGAGCAGTTCTTC. Translated: CASSVGHRGEQFF. This sequence joins TRBV9 and TRBJ2-1; 7 nucleotides align to TRBD1. CDR3 length equals 13 residues. Germline V gene data show CDR1 as SGDLS and CDR2 as YYNGEE. Trimming took 0 bases from V and 10 from J; bases not matched to a gene: 4.

The chain links TRBV19 to TRBJ2-7; 9 positions match TRBD1. The V gene end was trimmed by 6 bases and the J gene end by 2 bases; junction bases not matched to a gene: 8. Germline-derived CDR1 and CDR2 are LNHDA and SQIVND (reference sequence). The CDR3 spans 15 residues. The CDR3: CASSWTGVETYEQYF. CDR3 DNA: TGTGCCAGTAGCTGGACAGGGGTCGAAACCTACGAGCAGTACTTC.

This clone was detected a few times. The chain joins TRBV27 to TRBJ2-1; no reliable D call. V lost 2 bases to trimming and J lost 4 bases, with 12 bases between them. The CDR3 contains 15 residues. CDR1 is MNHEY and CDR2 is SMNVEV in the germline V gene (reference sequence). DNA of the CDR3: TGTGCCAGCAGTTTAATTGCCCCTCCGTACAATGAGCAGTTCTTC. Its translation is CASSLIAPPYNEQFF.

The V gene is TRBV11-2, the J gene TRBJ2-3; D remains ambiguous. The germline CDR1 and CDR2 sequences are SGHAT and FQNNGV. Trimming removed 5 bases at V and 1 base at J, with 13 bases between. This CDR3 contains 15 residues. CDR3 sequence (DNA): TGTGCCAGCAGCCTCCGTCCAGGTGGCACAGATACGCAGTATTTT. It is translated as CASSLRPGGTDTQYF.

This clone occurred a few times. V gene TRBV18 combines with J gene TRBJ2-2; 8 nucleotides align to TRBD1. Germline V CDR1 and CDR2: KGHSH, LQKENI. This CDR3 has 20 amino acids. J was trimmed by 2 bases and V by 3 bases; bases with no gene match: 17. Here the CDR3 reads CASSPGQGANPLINTGELFF. The CDR3 DNA reads as TGTGCCAGCTCACCGGGCCAGGGGGCGAACCCCCTCATTAACACCGGGGAGCTGTTTTTT.

This clone was detected ten times or more. The rearrangement uses TRBV5-1 and TRBJ1-4; 9 bases line up with TRBD1. The CDR3 runs to 14 residues. The germline V gene has CDR1 SGHRS and CDR2 YFSETQ. J was trimmed by 8 bases and V by 7 bases; bases with no gene match: 9. The CDR3 sequence: CASGPGQGREKLFF. The CDR3 coding sequence is TGCGCCAGCGGCCCGGGACAGGGACGGGAAAAACTGTTTTTT.

This chain links TRBV27 with TRBJ1-1; weak D call: TRBD1 (6 bases). The CDR3 is 14 residues long. V shed 2 bases and J shed 7 bases, with 14 bases lying between them. Germline assignment: CDR1 MNHEY and CDR2 SMNVEV (reference sequence). The CDR3 DNA is TGTGCCAGCAGTTTACAGCAGGGGAAAGTTGAAGCTTTCTTT. Translation: CASSLQQGKVEAFF.

The genes are TRBV7-2 and TRBJ2-5; 9 bases match TRBD1. CDR3 size: 15 residues. V was clipped by 4 bases and J by 3 bases; unmatched bases: 6. Germline CDR1 reads SGHTA; CDR2 reads FQGNSA. CDR3 sequence: CASSYLTGGEETQYF. DNA for the CDR3: TGTGCCAGCAGCTATTTGACAGGGGGGGAAGAGACCCAGTACTTC.

This chain uses TRBV11-2 with TRBJ2-2, with unresolved D. With 3 bases removed from V and 3 bases from J, the gap between germline ends came to 8 bases. This CDR3 has 14 residues. Per germline, CDR1 SGHAT and CDR2 FQNNGV. CDR3 protein: CASSLTIYTGELFF. CDR3 sequence (DNA): TGTGCCAGCAGCTTGACGATATACACCGGGGAGCTGTTTTTT.

The chain has TRBV29-1 and TRBJ2-7; 8 nucleotides line up with TRBD1. CDR1 is SQVTM, CDR2 ANQGSEA, per germline. The CDR3 extends over 16 amino acids. V lost 0 bases and J lost 0; bases outside the gene matches: 7. The CDR3 loop is CSVEDGTGKPSYEQYF. In DNA, the CDR3 is TGCAGCGTTGAAGATGGGACAGGTAAACCCTCCTACGAGCAGTACTTC.